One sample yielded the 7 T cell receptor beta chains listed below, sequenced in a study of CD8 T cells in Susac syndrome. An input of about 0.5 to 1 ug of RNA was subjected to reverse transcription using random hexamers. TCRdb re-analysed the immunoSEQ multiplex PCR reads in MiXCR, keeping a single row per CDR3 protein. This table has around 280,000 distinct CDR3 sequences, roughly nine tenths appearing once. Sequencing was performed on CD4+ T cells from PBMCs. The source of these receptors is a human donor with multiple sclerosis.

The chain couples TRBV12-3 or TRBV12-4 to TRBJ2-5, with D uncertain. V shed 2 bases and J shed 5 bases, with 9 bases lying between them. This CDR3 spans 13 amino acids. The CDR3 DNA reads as TGTGCCAGCAGTTTAAAACTTCCGGAGACCCAGTACTTC. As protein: CASSLKLPETQYF.

For the CDR3, the DNA is TGTGCCAGCAGCTTAACAGGGAGGGGGGAAAAACTGTTTTTT. Encoded protein: CASSLTGRGEKLFF. The chain recombines TRBV7-9 with TRBJ1-4, with D maybe TRBD1 (6 bases). The CDR3 is made up of 14 amino acids. Germline CDR1 reads SEHNR; CDR2 reads FQNEAQ (reference sequence). V was shortened by 2 bases and J by 8 bases, with 12 bases between the two germline ends.

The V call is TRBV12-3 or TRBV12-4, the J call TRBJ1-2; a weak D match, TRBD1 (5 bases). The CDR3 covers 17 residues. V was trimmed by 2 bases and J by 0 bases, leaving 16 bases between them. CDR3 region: CASSLLLWGKANYGYTF. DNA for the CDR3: TGTGCCAGCAGTTTATTACTATGGGGGAAGGCTAACTATGGCTACACCTTC.

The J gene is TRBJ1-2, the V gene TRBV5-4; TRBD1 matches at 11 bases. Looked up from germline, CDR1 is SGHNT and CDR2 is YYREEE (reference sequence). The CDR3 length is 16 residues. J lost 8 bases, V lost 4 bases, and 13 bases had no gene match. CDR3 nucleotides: TGTGCCAGCAGCCTAGGACAGGGGGCTCTTCAGGGGGGCTACACCTTC. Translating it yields CASSLGQGALQGGYTF.

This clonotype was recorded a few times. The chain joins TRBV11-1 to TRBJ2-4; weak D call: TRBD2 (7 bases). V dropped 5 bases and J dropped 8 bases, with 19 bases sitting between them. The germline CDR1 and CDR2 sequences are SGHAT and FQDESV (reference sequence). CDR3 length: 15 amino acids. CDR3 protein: CASSSQGLAADIQYF. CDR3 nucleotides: TGTGCCAGCAGCAGTCAGGGGCTAGCGGCCGACATTCAGTACTTC.

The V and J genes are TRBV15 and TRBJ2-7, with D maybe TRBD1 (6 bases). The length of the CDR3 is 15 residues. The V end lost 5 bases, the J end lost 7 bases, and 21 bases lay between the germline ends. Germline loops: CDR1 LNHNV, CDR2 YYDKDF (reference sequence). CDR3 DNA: TGTGCCACCAGCTCCCACCGGACAGAGTCGGGGGAGCAGTACTTC. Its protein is CATSSHRTESGEQYF.

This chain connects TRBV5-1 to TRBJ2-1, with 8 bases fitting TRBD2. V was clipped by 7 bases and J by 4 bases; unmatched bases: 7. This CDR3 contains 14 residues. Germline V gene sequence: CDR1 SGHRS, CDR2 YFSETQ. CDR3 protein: CASRAGESYNEQFF. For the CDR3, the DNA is TGCGCCAGCCGAGCGGGGGAATCATACAATGAGCAGTTCTTC.